This TCR beta chain comes out of a study of T cell responses to AZD1222 COVID-19 vaccine. The assay was immunoSEQ multiplex PCR, and TCRdb's table has in-frame clones only and misses some. Among some 150,000 clones listed, over 85% were seen once. The CDR3 extends over 13 amino acids. Trimming pared 0 bases from V and 4 bases from J, leaving 7 bases between. CDR1 and CDR2 from the germline V gene are SGHRS and YFSETQ. The chain uses TRBV5-1 and TRBJ1-1; D is undetermined. The sequence was obtained from an adult in good health. The specimen was peripheral blood, collected on day 0 of AZD1222 vaccination. CDR3 loop: CASSLAEATEAFF. The DNA of the CDR3 is TGCGCCAGCAGCTTGGCGGAGGCCACTGAAGCTTTCTTT.